The T cell receptor (beta chain) under discussion was sequenced for a study of cytomegalovirus exposure and HLA in healthy donors. Broader study findings: For most TCR beta V segments, an earlier analysis put the productive rate at about 87% or about 30% of the time. A later analysis linked some 17,000 TCR beta sequences to HLA alleles at 0.05 false discovery rate. A few CMV-associated chains were confirmed in vitro to be specific for CMV antigens. What TCR beta sequences reportedly achieved was accurate prediction of HLA-A and HLA-B alleles in most subjects.

Regarding this clone: Antigen specificity is unknown. The sample has other DNA sequences that encode this CDR3 too.

The V segment lost 5 bases and the J segment 3 bases; nucleotides outside the gene matches: 5. The CDR3 is 14 amino acids. From germline, CDR1 is SGHTA and CDR2 FQGNSA. Primers: 60 Vbeta forward and 13 Jbeta reverse. Clones were sequenced by immunoSEQ multiplex PCR, and TCRdb holds only the in-frame ones, with some missing. The sample includes 150,000 to 200,000 clones, around 81% of them seen just once. V usage is TRBV7-2 and J usage is TRBJ2-5; 8 bases are shared with TRBD2. The source material was PBMCs. The TCR was taken from a woman aged 25 to 39 in good health and CMV-seronegative. CDR3 in DNA: TGTGCCAGCAGCGTTAGCGGGGCGGAAGAGACCCAGTACTTC. Translation: CASSVSGAEETQYF.